This T cell receptor beta chain was retrieved from a study of cytomegalovirus exposure and HLA in healthy donors. The study ran its PCR with 60 Vbeta and 13 Jbeta primers. TCRdb's copy holds only in-frame clones and misses some; the assay was immunoSEQ multiplex PCR. This sample has around 70,000 clones; more than 60% occur once, and the top ten carry over 10%. The germline V gene has CDR1 MRHNA and CDR2 SNTAGT. The CDR3 is 14 residues long. V was clipped by 4 bases and J by 2 bases; unmatched bases: 3. On this clone itself: Its specificity is unknown.

Study results and limitations: When a later analysis compared HLA-associated TCR beta chains with equally common others, the HLA-associated chains turned out to be more clonally expanded and to have lower generation probabilities.

Sequenced material: PBMCs. The chain carries TRBV6-4 and TRBJ1-2, with 8 bases lining up with TRBD1. This receptor was identified in a male donor in good health and CMV-seropositive. CDR3 sequence reads: CASSAAGGNYGYTF. DNA of the CDR3: TGTGCCAGCAGTGCGGCAGGGGGCAACTATGGCTACACCTTC.